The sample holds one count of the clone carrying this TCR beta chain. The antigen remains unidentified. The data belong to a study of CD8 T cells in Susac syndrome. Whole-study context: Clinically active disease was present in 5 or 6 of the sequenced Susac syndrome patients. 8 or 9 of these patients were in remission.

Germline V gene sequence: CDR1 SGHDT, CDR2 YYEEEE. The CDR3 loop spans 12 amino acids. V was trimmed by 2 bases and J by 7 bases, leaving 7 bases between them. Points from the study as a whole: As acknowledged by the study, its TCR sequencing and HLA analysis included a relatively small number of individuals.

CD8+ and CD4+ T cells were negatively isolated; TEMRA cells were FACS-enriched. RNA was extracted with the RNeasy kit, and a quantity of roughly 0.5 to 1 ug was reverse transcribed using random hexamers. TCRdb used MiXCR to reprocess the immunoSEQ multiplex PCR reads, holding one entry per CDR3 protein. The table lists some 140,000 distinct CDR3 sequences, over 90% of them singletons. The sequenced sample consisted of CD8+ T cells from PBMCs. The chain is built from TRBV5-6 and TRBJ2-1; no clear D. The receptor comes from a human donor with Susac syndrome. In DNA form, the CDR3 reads TGTGCCAGCAGCTTCATGGGTAATGAGCAGTTCTTC. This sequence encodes CASSFMGNEQFF.